These 19 T cell receptor beta chains share one sample of origin, sequenced in a study of T cells in Graves' hyperthyroidism and ophthalmopathy. Amplified regions were TCR beta CDR3 sequences from RNA transcripts. Using the HTBI primer set, a first-round RT-PCR was run on the TCR CDR3. Each CDR3 protein is one row after TCRdb ran MiXCR on the multiplex PCR reads. The repertoire holds approximately 590,000 distinct CDR3 sequences, with 15% to 18% as singletons. The specimen was blood. Receptor source: a woman in her 30s with Graves' hyperthyroidism.

This clonotype was picked up many times. The DNA for the CDR3 is TGTGCCAGCAGCTTAGAGTGGGTCGGGACTAGCGGAGGCAATGAGCAGTTCTTC. This encodes CASSLEWVGTSGGNEQFF. This chain connects TRBV7-8 to TRBJ2-1; 11 bases are shared with TRBD2. The CDR3 totals 18 residues. CDR1 and CDR2 from the germline V gene are SGHVS and FQNEAQ. V trimming: 1 base; J trimming: 6 bases; junction bases outside the gene matches: 11.

This clonotype has just a few counts. The chain uses TRBV4-3 and TRBJ2-7, with no clear D. Deletions cut 0 bases from V and 3 bases from J, with 12 bases between. Germline V lookup: CDR1 LGHNA, CDR2 YSLEER. CDR3 length: 15 residues. DNA of the CDR3: TGCGCCAGCAGCCAAGATCGTCAGTCCATCTACGAGCAGTACTTC. This sequence encodes CASSQDRQSIYEQYF.

This clonotype was observed a few times. The chain combines TRBV3-1 with TRBJ2-1; 8 bases map to TRBD1. Germline V gives CDR1 LGHDT, CDR2 YNNKEL (reference sequence). Trimming at V came to 6 bases and at J to 10 bases, leaving 8 bases not matched to a gene. This CDR3 has 13 residues. As DNA, the CDR3 is TGTGCCAGCAGGGAAACAGGGGGGAGGGAGCAGTTCTTC. Encoded protein: CASRETGGREQFF.

This clonotype was counted once. This sequence joins TRBV3-1 and TRBJ2-1, with D possibly matching TRBD1 (6 bases). The tail of the sequence fits TRBJ2-7 better, so the J call may be wrong. Per germline, CDR1 LGHDT and CDR2 YNNKEL (reference sequence). CDR3 length equals 16 residues. The CDR3 DNA reads as TGTGCCAGCAGCCAAGATAGGGGGATGTCCTACAATGAGCAGTACTTC. This translates into CASSQDRGMSYNEQYF.

This clonotype occurred many times. The chain links TRBV5-1 to TRBJ2-1; 16 positions match TRBD2. Germline CDR1 and CDR2: SGHRS and YFSETQ. The CDR3 contains 18 residues. V was pared by 2 bases and J by 4 bases, with 6 bases of the junction left unmatched. The CDR3 DNA sequence: TGCGCCAGCAGCTTAACCGGGACTAGCGGGAGGGTTTACAATGAGCAGTTCTTC. Protein: CASSLTGTSGRVYNEQFF.

This clonotype has more than one count but fewer than ten. The V gene is TRBV18, the J gene TRBJ2-1; a possible D gene is TRBD2 (5 bases). CDR1 is KGHSH and CDR2 is LQKENI in the germline V gene. The CDR3 is made up of 17 amino acids. With 3 bases removed from V and 3 bases from J, the gap between germline ends came to 18 bases. CDR3 DNA sequence: TGTGCCAGCTCACCGATGGCGGACTTTAGTCTCTACAATGAGCAGTTCTTC. Translation: CASSPMADFSLYNEQFF.

This clonotype was detected once. The chain couples TRBV5-1 to TRBJ2-1; TRBD2 aligns across 9 bases. Germline lookup yields CDR1 SGHRS and CDR2 YFSETQ. J was trimmed by 4 bases and V by 5 bases; bases with no gene match: 7. The CDR3 length is 15 residues. The CDR3 protein is CASRPGLAYYNEQFF. The CDR3 DNA sequence: TGCGCCAGCAGACCGGGACTAGCCTATTACAATGAGCAGTTCTTC. Combining the CDR3 with reference TRBV5-1 and TRBJ2-1 gives the whole variable domain KAGVTQTPRYLIKTRGQQVTLSCSPISGHRSVSWYQQTPGQGLQFLFEYFSETQRNKGNFPGRFSGRQFSNSRSEMNVSTLELGDSALYLCASRPGLAYYNEQFFGPGTRLTVL.

This clonotype showed up many times. The chain couples TRBV24-1 to TRBJ2-3; the D gene could be TRBD1 or TRBD2 (5 bases each). The CDR3 runs to 16 residues. Germline assignment: CDR1 KGHDR and CDR2 SFDVKD. V was shortened by 4 bases and J by 3 bases, with 16 bases between the two germline ends. Here the CDR3 reads CATSDHRGGRTDTQYF. In nucleotides, the CDR3 is TGTGCCACCAGTGACCACCGGGGCGGCAGGACAGATACGCAGTATTTT.

At least ten counts were recorded for this clonotype. This chain links TRBV29-1 with TRBJ2-3, with a weak D call TRBD1 (6 bases). V was clipped by 7 bases and J by 2 bases, with 19 bases between them. There are 15 residues in the CDR3. Germline V gene data show CDR1 as SQVTM and CDR2 as ANQGSEA. The chain's CDR3 is CSASRLTGPTDTQYF. CDR3 coding DNA: TGCAGCGCCTCCCGTCTGACAGGCCCCACAGATACGCAGTATTTT.

This clonotype was counted ten times or more. The genes are TRBV2 and TRBJ2-1; 8 positions match TRBD2. J was trimmed by 1 base and V by 4 bases; bases with no gene match: 9. Germline CDR1 SNHLY, CDR2 FYNNEI. This CDR3 has 17 amino acids. The CDR3 sequence: CASSGSGREVSYNEQFF. The CDR3 DNA sequence: TGTGCCAGCAGTGGGTCGGGGCGGGAGGTGTCCTACAATGAGCAGTTCTTC.

This clonotype was observed many times. V is TRBV15 and J is TRBJ1-2; no clear D gene. The CDR3 has 14 amino acids. Germline V CDR1 and CDR2: LNHNV, YYDKDF (reference sequence). The V end was cut by 1 base, the J end by 0 bases, with 6 bases between. DNA of the CDR3: TGTGCCACCAGCAGAGGTCCGGCTAACTATGGCTACACCTTC. The encoded protein is CATSRGPANYGYTF.

This chain uses TRBV3-1 with TRBJ2-3, with no clear D. Germline lookup yields CDR1 LGHDT and CDR2 YNNKEL (reference sequence). Trimming shortened V by 0 bases and J by 5 bases, and 9 bases separated the two germline ends. The CDR3 totals 14 residues. The CDR3 sequence: CASSQDQRLDTQYF. In DNA form, the CDR3 reads TGTGCCAGCAGCCAAGATCAGAGGCTAGATACGCAGTATTTT.

The rearrangement uses TRBV19 and TRBJ2-1; 9 bases match TRBD1. Trimming took 3 bases from V and 7 from J; bases not matched to a gene: 13. Germline V CDR1 and CDR2: LNHDA, SQIVND (reference sequence). The CDR3 totals 17 residues. CDR3 loop: CASSMGGGGQGMNEQFF. In DNA, the CDR3 is TGTGCCAGTAGTATGGGGGGGGGGGGACAGGGTATGAATGAGCAGTTCTTC.

This clonotype was seen many times. The chain joins TRBV3-1 to TRBJ2-2; 7 bases agree with TRBD1. V was pared by 2 bases and J by 7 bases, with 13 bases of the junction left unmatched. Germline-derived CDR1 and CDR2 are LGHDT and YNNKEL (reference sequence). The CDR3 is made up of 17 amino acids. DNA of the CDR3: TGTGCCAGCAGCCAACCTTATACGACAGGGCCTCACGGGGAGCTGTTTTTT. Amino acids: CASSQPYTTGPHGELFF.

There are many counts of this clonotype. The V gene is TRBV18, the J gene TRBJ1-1, with D uncertain. V lost 6 bases, J lost 0 bases, and 8 bases lay in between. The CDR3 covers 13 residues. CDR1 and CDR2 from the germline V gene are KGHSH and LQKENI. The CDR3 reads CASSQQMNTEAFF. CDR3 DNA sequence: TGTGCCAGCTCCCAACAAATGAACACTGAAGCTTTCTTT.

V gene TRBV19 combines with J gene TRBJ2-7, with 9 bases that match TRBD1. Germline V gives CDR1 LNHDA, CDR2 SQIVND (reference sequence). This CDR3 is 15 amino acids long. Trimming took 5 bases from V and 2 from J; bases not matched to a gene: 7. CDR3 loop: CASSVWDRAPYEQYF. The CDR3 DNA reads as TGTGCCAGTAGTGTCTGGGACAGGGCGCCCTACGAGCAGTACTTC.

This clonotype showed up just a few times. The chain carries TRBV7-8 and TRBJ1-5; tentatively, D is TRBD1 (5 bases). The CDR3 loop spans 13 amino acids. V was cut by 5 bases and J by 7 bases, with 12 bases left in between. CDR1 is SGHVS, CDR2 FQNEAQ, per germline. For the CDR3, the DNA is TGTGCCAGCAGCGGGAGGGGTTCCCAGCCCCAGCATTTT. Its protein is CASSGRGSQPQHF.

The CDR3, as DNA: TGTGCCAGCAGCTGGGGACTAGGCCTCATGGAGCAGTTCTTC. It translates to CASSWGLGLMEQFF. The V gene is TRBV11-2, the J gene TRBJ2-1; 8 bases fit TRBD2. Germline V gives CDR1 SGHAT, CDR2 FQNNGV. The CDR3 consists of 14 residues. Germline trimming cut 4 bases from V and 10 bases from J; bases unmatched to any gene: 9.

This clonotype was seen repeatedly, ten times or more. The rearrangement links TRBV6-2 or TRBV6-3 to TRBJ1-1; TRBD1 is a possible D gene (5 bases). Germline values: CDR1 MNHEY, CDR2 SVGEGT. This CDR3 is built from 15 residues. V was clipped by 7 bases and J by 1 base, with 16 bases between them. CDR3 coding DNA: TGTGCCAGCACTCCTTGGGGCGTGGCGAACACTGAAGCTTTCTTT. This codes for CASTPWGVANTEAFF.